This T cell receptor beta chain was found in a study of blood T cell repertoires in COVID-19. Study context: Nucleic acid was either cDNA or gDNA, and it came from T cells, B-cell-depleted T cells, or PBMCs.

Trimming took 6 bases from V and 9 from J; bases not matched to a gene: 9. CDR3 length: 15 residues. Germline V gene lookup returns CDR1 SNHLY and CDR2 FYNNEI. In the study's own analysis: Amplification of reference gene primers was used by the study to estimate nucleated cell counts. Here immunoSEQ multiplex PCR was the method, and the copy in TCRdb shows in-frame clones only, minus some. Clone size and the V and J calls come from that table; the DNA yielded D and trimming. The sample shows some 14,000 clones, approximately 83% of them seen only once. This chain connects TRBV2 to TRBJ2-4; 12 bases line up with TRBD2. Sequencing was done on a sample of peripheral blood. This TCR was recovered from a human donor in a cohort sampled during active COVID-19. The CDR3 sequence: CASRVTSGSDPIQYF. Written as DNA, the CDR3 is TGTGCCAGCAGGGTGACTAGCGGGAGCGACCCCATTCAGTACTTC.